Below, 21 T cell receptor beta chains from the same sample are listed, as sequenced in a study of cytomegalovirus exposure and HLA in healthy donors. The PCR employed 60 Vbeta primers together with 13 Jbeta primers. The table came from immunoSEQ multiplex PCR; TCRdb's copy has only in-frame clones and leaves some out. Of about 190,000 clones in the sample, around 83% are singletons; the top ten hold roughly 0.8%. Sequenced: PBMCs. The receptors originated from a woman younger than 30 in good health and CMV-seronegative.

V is TRBV19 and J is TRBJ2-5; 9 nucleotides match TRBD1. The J call is in doubt because the DNA end fits TRBJ2-7 better. The CDR3 spans 14 residues. Germline-derived CDR1 and CDR2 are LNHDA and SQIVND (reference sequence). CDR3 protein: CASSDGTGLYEQYF. CDR3 coding DNA: TGTGCCAGTAGTGACGGGACAGGGCTATACGAGCAGTACTTC.

The genes are TRBV30 and TRBJ2-5, with 11 bases lining up with TRBD2. From germline, CDR1 is GTSNPN and CDR2 SVGIG (reference sequence). V lost 5 bases and J lost 4; bases outside the gene matches: 9. This CDR3 has 15 amino acids. CDR3 sequence (DNA): TGTGCCTGGGACGTCAACCTAGCGGGAGGAGAGACCCAGTACTTC. It encodes CAWDVNLAGGETQYF. The whole variable domain, remainder taken from reference TRBV30 and TRBJ2-5, is SQTIHQWPATLVQPVGSPLSLECTVEGTSNPNLYWYRQAAGRGLQLLFYSVGIGQISSEVPQNLSASRPQDRQFILSSKKLLLSDSGFYLCAWDVNLAGGETQYFGPGTRLLVL.

J is TRBJ2-3 and V is TRBV7-9, with 10 bases identical to TRBD2. V gave up 5 bases and J gave up 6 bases; unmatched junction bases: 11. The CDR3 is made up of 16 amino acids. Germline lookup yields CDR1 SEHNR and CDR2 FQNEAQ (reference sequence). The chain's CDR3 is CASSRSAGGPSDTQYF. The CDR3, as DNA: TGTGCCAGCAGCCGTTCAGCGGGGGGGCCCAGTGATACGCAGTATTTT.

The V and J genes are TRBV4-2 and TRBJ2-2; D possibly corresponds to TRBD2 (6 bases). Germline V gene sequence: CDR1 LGHNA, CDR2 YNFKEQ. This CDR3 is 16 amino acids long. V was cut by 0 bases and J by 2 bases, with 10 bases left in between. The DNA of the CDR3 is TGTGCCAGCAGCCAAGATTCGACTAGAAACACCGGGGAGCTGTTTTTT. Its translation: CASSQDSTRNTGELFF.

The gene calls are TRBV13 and TRBJ2-1, with 9 bases matching TRBD1. The CDR3 loop spans 15 amino acids. Trimming cost V 4 bases and J 7 bases; bases outside gene matches: 8. Per the germline V gene, CDR1 is PRHDT and CDR2 is FYEKMQ (reference sequence). CDR3 sequence: CASSSRQGGENEQFF. The CDR3 bases are TGTGCCAGCAGCTCTCGACAGGGGGGGGAAAATGAGCAGTTCTTC.

This chain joins TRBV5-1 and TRBJ1-2; 8 nucleotides align to TRBD1. Germline trimming cut 5 bases from V and 3 bases from J; bases unmatched to any gene: 3. There are 13 residues in the CDR3. Looked up from germline, CDR1 is SGHRS and CDR2 is YFSETQ. The CDR3 DNA sequence: TGCGCCAGCAGAGTGACAGGGGACTATGGCTACACCTTC. It encodes CASRVTGDYGYTF.

This chain links TRBV5-5 with TRBJ2-5; the D is unclear. V was pared by 5 bases and J by 2 bases, with 16 bases between. CDR1 and CDR2 (germline): SGHKS, YYEKEE (reference sequence). The CDR3 is 15 amino acids. The CDR3 DNA reads as TGTGCCAGCAGGGCGTCCGACGGGTTACAAGAGACCCAGTACTTC. Protein: CASRASDGLQETQYF. The entire variable domain, with the rest obtained from reference TRBV5-5 and TRBJ2-5, is as follows: DAGVTQSPTHLIKTRGQQVTLRCSPISGHKSVSWYQQVLGQGPQFIFQYYEKEERGRGNFPDRFSARQFPNYSSELNVNALLLGDSALYLCASRASDGLQETQYFGPGTRLLVL.

This sequence joins TRBV27 and TRBJ2-1; D possibly corresponds to TRBD2 (5 bases). V was trimmed by 3 bases and J by 4 bases, leaving 13 bases between them. Germline CDR1 is MNHEY and CDR2 is SMNVEV (reference sequence). This CDR3 spans 15 amino acids. Written as DNA, the CDR3 is TGTGCCAGCAGTTTCGAGGGAGTTGGGTACAATGAGCAGTTCTTC. Its translation is CASSFEGVGYNEQFF.

The chain has TRBV14 and TRBJ2-5, with a possible D match to TRBD2 (7 bases). Germline loops: CDR1 SGHDN, CDR2 FVKESK. V was trimmed by 4 bases and J by 2 bases, leaving 17 bases between them. The CDR3 has 16 amino acids. The CDR3 DNA reads as TGTGCCAGCAGCCGCCAAACGGGGGGCCTACAAGAGACCCAGTACTTC. Translated, it gives CASSRQTGGLQETQYF.

This rearrangement joins TRBV4-2 to TRBJ2-5, with 14 nucleotides matching TRBD2. V was clipped by 4 bases and J by 2 bases; unmatched bases: 3. Germline V gives CDR1 LGHNA, CDR2 YNFKEQ. The CDR3 contains 16 residues. DNA for the CDR3: TGTGCCAGCAGCCCCAGACTAGCGGGGGGGCAAGAGACCCAGTACTTC. It encodes CASSPRLAGGQETQYF.

V and J are TRBV7-9 and TRBJ2-5; possibly TRBD1 for D (6 bases). The CDR3 has 15 residues. Germline V gene sequence: CDR1 SEHNR, CDR2 FQNEAQ (reference sequence). The V gene lost 2 bases and the J gene lost 4 bases, with 14 bases spanning the gap. Here the CDR3 reads CASSLRMMTGETQYF. In nucleotides, the CDR3 is TGTGCCAGCAGCTTAAGGATGATGACAGGAGAGACCCAGTACTTC.

The chain uses TRBV18 and TRBJ1-5, with 8 bases matching TRBD1. V was pared by 4 bases and J by 5 bases, with 4 bases of the junction left unmatched. Germline CDR1 is KGHSH and CDR2 is LQKENI. The CDR3 loop spans 14 amino acids. The CDR3: CASSLQGADQPQHF. The CDR3 DNA is TGTGCCAGCTCACTTCAGGGGGCCGATCAGCCCCAGCATTTT.

This clone was counted a single time. The V gene is TRBV4-1, the J gene TRBJ2-7; D perhaps matches TRBD1 (6 bases). The V gene lost 3 bases and the J gene lost 4 bases, with 16 bases spanning the gap. This CDR3 is built from 15 residues. Germline values: CDR1 MGHRA, CDR2 YSYEKL. In DNA form, the CDR3 reads TGCGCCAGCAGCCAGGCTACCGGGACAAGATACGAGCAGTACTTC. Residues: CASSQATGTRYEQYF.

The chain carries TRBV5-1 and TRBJ1-3, with 7 bases identical to TRBD1. The germline V gene encodes CDR1 SGHRS and CDR2 YFSETQ. With 4 bases clipped from V and 4 bases from J, the junction kept 8 bases outside the gene matches. This CDR3 region has 15 residues. CDR3 residues: CASSAMTGWGNTIYF. CDR3 bases: TGCGCCAGCAGCGCCATGACAGGGTGGGGAAACACCATATATTTT.

This chain joins TRBV15 and TRBJ2-5, with D perhaps TRBD1 (7 bases). The J call may be faulty, since TRBJ2-7 better matches the DNA end. The germline gives CDR1 LNHNV, CDR2 YYDKDF (reference sequence). CDR3 length equals 14 residues. CDR3 in DNA: TGTGCCACCAGCAGAACCGACAGGGAGGACGAGCAGTACTTC. Translated, it gives CATSRTDREDEQYF.

The V gene is TRBV6-5, the J gene TRBJ2-1, with a tentative D call TRBD2 (7 bases). The CDR3 has 15 amino acids. CDR1 and CDR2 (germline): MNHEY, SVGAGI. Trimming took off 6 bases at V and 3 bases at J, with 15 bases between the two ends. CDR3: CASRPGRGYYNEQFF. The CDR3, as DNA: TGTGCCAGCAGGCCGGGGAGGGGGTACTACAATGAGCAGTTCTTC.

This rearrangement joins TRBV29-1 to TRBJ2-5; D is possibly TRBD1 (5 bases). The V gene lost 3 bases and the J gene lost 5 bases, with 13 bases spanning the gap. Germline-derived CDR1 and CDR2 are SQVTM and ANQGSEA. CDR3 size: 13 residues. The CDR3 DNA reads as TGCAGCGTTGAGCCGACAGCCTCGGAGACCCAGTACTTC. Protein product: CSVEPTASETQYF.

The V gene is TRBV28, the J gene TRBJ2-2, with TRBD2 identical over 11 bases. Trimming took 5 bases from V and 2 from J; bases not matched to a gene: 7. CDR1 and CDR2 (germline): MDHEN, SYDVKM. This CDR3 comprises 17 residues. The DNA for the CDR3 is TGTGCCAGCAGTATACCGGGACTAGCGGTAAACACCGGGGAGCTGTTTTTT. It yields the protein CASSIPGLAVNTGELFF.

The chain couples TRBV5-1 to TRBJ1-2; 8 nucleotides line up with TRBD1. Germline V gives CDR1 SGHRS, CDR2 YFSETQ. CDR3 length equals 15 residues. J gave up 4 bases and V 0 bases, and 5 bases lay outside the gene matches. The CDR3 loop reads CASSLEPGGGYGYTF. The CDR3 DNA follows: TGCGCCAGCAGCTTGGAACCAGGGGGCGGCTATGGCTACACCTTC.

The chain joins TRBV4-2 to TRBJ1-2; D possibly corresponds to TRBD1 (6 bases). The V gene lost 3 bases and the J gene lost 8 bases, with 19 bases spanning the gap. CDR1 and CDR2 from the germline V gene are LGHNA and YNFKEQ. The CDR3 runs to 15 residues. This CDR3 is CASSHGTNIFRGYTF. CDR3 nucleotide sequence: TGTGCCAGCAGCCACGGGACAAATATTTTCCGGGGCTACACCTTC.

The chain employs TRBV7-9 and TRBJ1-5; D gene uncertain. CDR3 length: 15 residues. The V end was cut by 0 bases, the J end by 4 bases, with 10 bases between. CDR1 is SEHNR, CDR2 FQNEAQ, per germline (reference sequence). The CDR3 nucleotides read TGTGCCAGCAGCTTAGCAGGGTCGGGAAATCAGCCCCAGCATTTT. Amino acid sequence: CASSLAGSGNQPQHF.